This TCR beta chain came from a study of radiation and T cells in renal cell carcinoma. Profiling relied on immunoSEQ multiplex PCR, and the TCRdb table lists in-frame clones only, not all of them. The repertoire holds tens of thousands of clones, with approximately 80% as singletons. The time point: blood 4 weeks post-SBRT, at nephrectomy. Regarding treatment: 15 Gy SBRT to primary tumor, nephrectomy 4 weeks later. Serial blood draws occurred at baseline and 2 and 4 weeks post-SBRT. This CDR3 is 12 amino acids long. Germline assignment: CDR1 GTSNPN and CDR2 SVGIG (reference sequence). V lost 5 bases to trimming and J lost 7 bases; unmatched junction nucleotides: 2.

The material sequenced was blood, taken from a patient whose treatment included radiotherapy and nephrectomy. This clonotype was obtained from a man aged 60 to 75 with renal cell carcinoma. V and J are TRBV30 and TRBJ1-6; 7 nucleotides line up with TRBD1. The CDR3 loop reads CAWDRVNSPLHF. The CDR3 DNA sequence: TGTGCCTGGGACAGGGTCAATTCACCCCTCCACTTT.